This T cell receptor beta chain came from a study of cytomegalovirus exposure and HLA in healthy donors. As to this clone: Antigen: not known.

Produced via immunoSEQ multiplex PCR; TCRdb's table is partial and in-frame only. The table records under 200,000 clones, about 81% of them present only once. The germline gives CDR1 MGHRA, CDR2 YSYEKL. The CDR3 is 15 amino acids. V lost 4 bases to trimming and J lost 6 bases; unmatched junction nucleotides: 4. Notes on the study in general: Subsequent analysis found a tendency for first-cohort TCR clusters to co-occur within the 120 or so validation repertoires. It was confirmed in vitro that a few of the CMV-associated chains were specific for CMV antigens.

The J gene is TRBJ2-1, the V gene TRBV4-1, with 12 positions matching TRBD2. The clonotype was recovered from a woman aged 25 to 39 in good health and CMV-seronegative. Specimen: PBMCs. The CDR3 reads CASSPLAGGSNEQFF. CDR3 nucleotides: TGCGCCAGCAGCCCACTAGCGGGGGGCTCCAATGAGCAGTTCTTC.